The 12 T cell receptor beta chains below were found in one sample sequenced in a study of cytomegalovirus exposure and HLA in healthy donors. The PCR made use of 60 Vbeta and 13 Jbeta primers. The data were produced by immunoSEQ multiplex PCR, yet TCRdb's version contains in-frame clones alone and is incomplete. The sample shows approximately 220,000 clones, about 77% of them seen only once. Sequenced material: PBMCs. The receptor source for this set is a woman aged 25 to 39 in good health and CMV-seronegative.

The chain couples TRBV30 to TRBJ2-7, with unresolved D. In germline, CDR1 is GTSNPN, CDR2 SVGIG (reference sequence). Trimming removed 4 bases from V and 1 base from J, with 11 bases in between. The CDR3 contains 13 residues. The CDR3 loop is CAWTGSPSYEQYF. The CDR3 DNA follows: TGTGCCTGGACGGGTTCTCCGTCCTACGAGCAGTACTTC.

The chain combines TRBV7-8 with TRBJ2-7; a possible D gene is TRBD2 (5 bases). V lost 1 base, J lost 0 bases, and 16 bases lay in between. The germline gives CDR1 SGHVS, CDR2 FQNEAQ. The CDR3 is made up of 17 amino acids. The CDR3 sequence is CASSLVGRRLSSYEQYF. In DNA form, the CDR3 reads TGTGCCAGCAGCTTAGTTGGCAGACGACTAAGCTCCTACGAGCAGTACTTC.

CDR3 amino acids: CASTWGGGSTDTQYF. The DNA of the CDR3 is TGTGCCAGCACATGGGGCGGGGGTAGCACAGATACGCAGTATTTT. The V gene is TRBV6-6, the J gene TRBJ2-3; 7 bases map to TRBD2. This CDR3 is 15 amino acids long. Germline V gene data show CDR1 as MNHNY and CDR2 as SVGAGI (reference sequence). Losses at the gene ends were 7 bases for V and 0 bases for J; bases not matched to a gene: 7.

The rearrangement joins TRBV5-6 to TRBJ2-7; D is possibly TRBD1 (6 bases). Trimming cost V 4 bases and J 3 bases, with 17 bases left between them. CDR1 and CDR2 (germline): SGHDT, YYEEEE. The CDR3 is made up of 15 amino acids. CDR3 nucleotide sequence: TGTGCCAGCAGCCAGGGGACGCCGGGCGGCTACGAGCAGTACTTC. Amino acid sequence: CASSQGTPGGYEQYF.

The V and J genes are TRBV5-1 and TRBJ1-4; TRBD1 matches at 9 bases. Looked up from germline, CDR1 is SGHRS and CDR2 is YFSETQ. With V trimmed by 4 bases and J by 5 bases, 6 bases remained unmatched. There are 15 residues in the CDR3. The CDR3 loop reads CASSLGQGNNEKLFF. DNA for the CDR3: TGCGCCAGCAGCCTGGGACAGGGCAACAATGAAAAACTGTTTTTT. Combining the CDR3 with reference TRBV5-1 and TRBJ1-4 gives the whole variable domain KAGVTQTPRYLIKTRGQQVTLSCSPISGHRSVSWYQQTPGQGLQFLFEYFSETQRNKGNFPGRFSGRQFSNSRSEMNVSTLELGDSALYLCASSLGQGNNEKLFFGSGTQLSVL.

The genes are TRBV7-3 and TRBJ2-7; tentatively, D is TRBD2 (6 bases). This CDR3 has 13 residues. Germline V gives CDR1 SGHTA, CDR2 FQGTGA. V lost 2 bases, J lost 3 bases, and 8 bases lay in between. DNA for the CDR3: TGTGCCAGCAGCTTACGGGGAGGCTACGAGCAGTACTTC. Translation: CASSLRGGYEQYF.

The rearrangement links TRBV11-2 to TRBJ2-7, with 10 nucleotides matching TRBD1. This CDR3 is 14 amino acids long. Trimming removed 4 bases from V and 6 bases from J; junction bases left unmatched: 6. Germline-derived CDR1 and CDR2 are SGHAT and FQNNGV. CDR3 protein: CASSYDRGLGEQYF. As DNA, the CDR3 is TGTGCCAGCAGCTATGACAGGGGGCTAGGCGAGCAGTACTTC.

The V gene is TRBV9, the J gene TRBJ2-3; D gene uncertain. This CDR3 comprises 15 residues. The germline V and J ends were trimmed by 4 bases and 2 bases, with 14 bases remaining between them. Germline values: CDR1 SGDLS, CDR2 YYNGEE. The CDR3 is CASSPPPRDTDTQYF. For the CDR3, the DNA is TGTGCCAGCAGCCCCCCCCCGCGAGACACAGATACGCAGTATTTT.

The chain combines TRBV30 with TRBJ2-7, with D perhaps TRBD2 (5 bases). This CDR3 contains 13 residues. V was shortened by 0 bases and J by 6 bases, with 12 bases between the two germline ends. Germline lookup yields CDR1 GTSNPN and CDR2 SVGIG (reference sequence). CDR3 amino acids: CAWSVRRAGEQYF. The CDR3 nucleotides are TGTGCCTGGAGTGTGAGAAGGGCGGGCGAGCAGTACTTC. The variable domain in full, completed from reference TRBV30 and TRBJ2-7, reads SQTIHQWPATLVQPVGSPLSLECTVEGTSNPNLYWYRQAAGRGLQLLFYSVGIGQISSEVPQNLSASRPQDRQFILSSKKLLLSDSGFYLCAWSVRRAGEQYFGPGTRLTVT.

This chain uses TRBV5-6 with TRBJ1-1; D is ambiguous. Germline V gene data show CDR1 as SGHDT and CDR2 as YYEEEE. CDR3 size: 13 residues. V was cut by 4 bases and J by 6 bases, with 13 bases left in between. CDR3 nucleotides: TGTGCCAGCAGCCCCCCTAGGCAGTCTGAAGCTTTCTTT. It translates to CASSPPRQSEAFF.

CDR3 sequence (DNA): TGTGCCAGCAGCTTAAGTGGGGGAGGAGATACGCAGTATTTT. It codes for CASSLSGGGDTQYF. The V call is TRBV7-9, the J call TRBJ2-3, with D possibly being TRBD2 (6 bases). This CDR3 has 14 amino acids. V was clipped by 2 bases and J by 5 bases, with 11 bases between them. Germline lookup yields CDR1 SEHNR and CDR2 FQNEAQ (reference sequence).

The chain has TRBV7-3 and TRBJ2-2; 9 bases match TRBD2. J lost 4 bases, V lost 4 bases, and 4 bases had no gene match. The CDR3 is 15 amino acids. Looked up from germline, CDR1 is SGHTA and CDR2 is FQGTGA. The DNA for the CDR3 is TGTGCCAGCAGCTCCGGGACTAGCATCACCGGGGAGCTGTTTTTT. It translates to CASSSGTSITGELFF.